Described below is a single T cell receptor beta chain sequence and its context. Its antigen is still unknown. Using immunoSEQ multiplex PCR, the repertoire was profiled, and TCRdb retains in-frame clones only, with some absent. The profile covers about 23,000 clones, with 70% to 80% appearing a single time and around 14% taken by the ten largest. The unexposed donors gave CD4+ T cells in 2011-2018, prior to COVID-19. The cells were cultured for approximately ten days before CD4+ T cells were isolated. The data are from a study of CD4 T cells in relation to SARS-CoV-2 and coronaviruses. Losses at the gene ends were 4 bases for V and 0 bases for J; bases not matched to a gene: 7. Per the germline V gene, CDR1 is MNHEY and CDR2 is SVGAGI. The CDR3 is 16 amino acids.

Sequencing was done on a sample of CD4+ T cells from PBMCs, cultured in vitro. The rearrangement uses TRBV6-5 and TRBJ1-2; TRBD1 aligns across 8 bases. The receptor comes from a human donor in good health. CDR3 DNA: TGTGCCAGCAGTTTACTTAGGACAGGGACTAACTATGGCTACACCTTC. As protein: CASSLLRTGTNYGYTF.